This TCR beta chain was documented in a study of tumor and adjacent non-tumor tissue in lung cancer. This sample's RNA came from whole unsorted tissue. The normal lung tissue was taken more than 3 cm from the tumor edge. J lost 4 bases, V lost 7 bases, and 6 bases had no gene match. The V gene's germline CDR1 is SNHLY and CDR2 FYNNEI. There are 13 residues in the CDR3. TCRbeta libraries were built with three rounds of nested PCR, modified from ARM-PCR. TCRdb re-called the multiplex PCR reads through MiXCR, storing one row per CDR3 protein. The sample carries some 100,000 distinct CDR3 sequences, 65% recorded once.

This chain connects TRBV2 to TRBJ1-1; TRBD1 matches 7 bases. This TCR derives from a man aged 30 to 45 with non-small cell lung cancer. Source material: distant non-tumor lung tissue. The CDR3 region has the DNA TGTGCCAGCAAACAAGGGGGCGGCACTGAAGCTTTCTTT. Protein product: CASKQGGGTEAFF.